One and the same sample provided the 14 T cell receptor beta chains below, sequenced in a study of T-cell memory formation after mild COVID-19. TCRdb redid the calling of the 5' RACE reads with MiXCR, one entry per CDR3 protein. Altogether 250,000 to 350,000 distinct CDR3 sequences are present, roughly 15% being singletons, with the ten largest covering about a fifth. Material: PBMCs or a T cell subset sorted from them (not recorded which). All receptors derive from a man aged 18 to 30 who had mild COVID-19 (a few samples of this study predate the infection). Cell type and time point are not known.

The chain couples TRBV6-2 or TRBV6-3 to TRBJ2-3; the match to TRBD1 covers 9 bases. V gave up 6 bases and J gave up 5 bases; unmatched junction bases: 12. The CDR3 loop spans 16 amino acids. The germline V gene encodes CDR1 MNHEY and CDR2 SVGEGT. The CDR3 here is CASRGNRDRAGDTQYF. CDR3 sequence (DNA): TGTGCCAGCAGGGGAAACCGGGACAGGGCCGGAGATACGCAGTATTTT.

This clonotype occurred a few times. V usage is TRBV5-6 and J usage is TRBJ2-3; 10 nucleotides line up with TRBD1. Germline trimming cut 4 bases from V and 5 bases from J; bases unmatched to any gene: 7. There are 15 residues in the CDR3. Germline CDR1 reads SGHDT; CDR2 reads YYEEEE. CDR3 sequence: CASSTRTGGGDTQYF. The CDR3 nucleotides are TGTGCCAGCAGCACCAGGACAGGGGGAGGAGATACGCAGTATTTT.

The V call is TRBV6-1, the J call TRBJ2-3, with D unresolved. Trimming shortened V by 2 bases and J by 5 bases, and 8 bases separated the two germline ends. The germline V gene has CDR1 MNHNS and CDR2 SASEGT. This CDR3 has 13 residues. The chain's CDR3 is CASSEWEGDTQYF. In nucleotides, the CDR3 is TGTGCCAGCAGTGAATGGGAAGGAGATACGCAGTATTTT.

This chain links TRBV7-8 with TRBJ2-3; D is ambiguous. V dropped 5 bases and J dropped 2 bases, with 11 bases sitting between them. There are 14 residues in the CDR3. CDR1 SGHVS and CDR2 FQNEAQ come from the germline V gene. The chain's CDR3 is CASSPTPNTDTQYF. CDR3 coding DNA: TGTGCCAGCAGCCCGACACCAAACACAGATACGCAGTATTTT. Drawing the rest from reference TRBV7-8 and TRBJ2-3, the complete variable domain is GAGVSQSPRYKVAKRGQDVALRCDPISGHVSLFWYQQALGQGPEFLTYFQNEAQLDKSGLPSDRFFAERPEGSVSTLKIQRTQQEDSAVYLCASSPTPNTDTQYFGPGTRLTVL.

The J gene is TRBJ2-5, the V gene TRBV29-1; D is unclear. CDR3 size: 12 residues. The germline V gene has CDR1 SQVTM and CDR2 ANQGSEA. Trimming stripped 2 bases from V and 0 bases from J, with 4 bases between. CDR3 in amino acids: CSVERDQETQYF. The CDR3 DNA is TGCAGCGTTGAACGGGACCAAGAGACCCAGTACTTC.

This clonotype was detected many times. The gene calls are TRBV5-1 and TRBJ2-1; 8 bases agree with TRBD1. Germline assignment: CDR1 SGHRS and CDR2 YFSETQ. The CDR3 sequence is 14 residues long. V trimming: 8 bases; J trimming: 7 bases; junction bases outside the gene matches: 11. The CDR3 loop reads CASNDRGYYNEQFF. CDR3 nucleotide sequence: TGCGCCAGTAACGACAGGGGATACTATAATGAGCAGTTCTTC.

The chain couples TRBV7-8 to TRBJ2-5, with 9 positions matching TRBD2. This CDR3 has 15 residues. Germline V lookup: CDR1 SGHVS, CDR2 FQNEAQ. The J segment lost 7 bases and the V segment lost 0 bases, leaving 6 bases of the junction unmatched. The CDR3 nucleotides are TGTGCCAGCAGCTTAGCTGCAGCGGGGGGCACGACCCAGTACTTC. It specifies CASSLAAAGGTTQYF.

This rearrangement joins TRBV7-2 to TRBJ1-5; D ambiguous. Germline V gene lookup returns CDR1 SGHTA and CDR2 FQGNSA. The CDR3 has 13 amino acids. Deletions cut 5 bases from V and 0 bases from J, with 5 bases between. The CDR3 DNA is TGTGCCAGCAGCCCTTTTAGCAATCAGCCCCAGCATTTT. It yields the protein CASSPFSNQPQHF.

The sample holds a few counts of this clonotype. The chain has TRBV27 and TRBJ2-3; 10 bases map to TRBD2. The trim removed 5 bases at V and 6 bases at J, leaving 11 bases unmatched. CDR1 is MNHEY and CDR2 is SMNVEV in the germline V gene (reference sequence). This CDR3 is built from 16 residues. The CDR3 region is CASSRKRGGLSDTQYF. The CDR3 region has the DNA TGTGCCAGCAGTCGAAAGCGGGGGGGCCTCTCCGATACGCAGTATTTT.

This clonotype was recorded many times. The V call is TRBV12-3 or TRBV12-4, the J call TRBJ1-2; the D is unclear. Trimming stripped 7 bases from V and 6 bases from J, with 15 bases between. This CDR3 region has 13 residues. As DNA, the CDR3 is TGTGCCAGCAAGGAAGCCAATATGAATGGCTACACCTTC. Protein sequence: CASKEANMNGYTF.

The table lists this clonotype with a few counts. The chain employs TRBV6-2 or TRBV6-3 and TRBJ2-3, with TRBD2 identical over 12 bases. V trimming: 2 bases; J trimming: 2 bases; junction bases outside the gene matches: 5. This CDR3 has 17 amino acids. Germline V gene sequence: CDR1 MNHEY, CDR2 SVGEGT. The CDR3 sequence: CASSYPWTSGDTDTQYF. CDR3 bases: TGTGCCAGCAGTTACCCCTGGACTAGCGGGGACACAGATACGCAGTATTTT.

The CDR3 here is CASSPELAGRVQETQYF. The DNA of the CDR3 is TGTGCCAGCAGCCCAGAACTAGCGGGGAGGGTTCAAGAGACCCAGTACTTC. This sequence joins TRBV11-2 and TRBJ2-5; 10 positions match TRBD2. CDR3 length: 17 amino acids. The junction had 11 bases not matched to a gene; V was cut back by 5 bases and J by 2 bases. The germline CDR1 and CDR2 sequences are SGHAT and FQNNGV.

This clonotype has just a few counts. J is TRBJ2-7 and V is TRBV25-1; a weak D match, TRBD2 (5 bases). V was trimmed by 1 base and J by 0 bases, leaving 13 bases between them. Per germline, CDR1 MGHDK and CDR2 SYGVNS. The CDR3 covers 16 residues. The CDR3 DNA sequence: TGTGCCAGCAGTGAATCTTATGAGGGAAGCTCCTACGAGCAGTACTTC. The encoded protein is CASSESYEGSSYEQYF.

V usage is TRBV7-9 and J usage is TRBJ2-7; 7 nucleotides match TRBD1. Germline-derived CDR1 and CDR2 are SEHNR and FQNEAQ (reference sequence). J gave up 1 base and V 5 bases, and 5 bases lay outside the gene matches. There are 14 residues in the CDR3. The CDR3 sequence is CASSPRDRSYEQYF. The DNA for the CDR3 is TGTGCCAGCAGCCCCAGGGACAGATCCTACGAGCAGTACTTC.